Presented here are 32 T cell receptor beta chains from one specimen sequenced in a study of T cell responses to AZD1222 COVID-19 vaccine. The table came from immunoSEQ multiplex PCR; TCRdb's copy has only in-frame clones and leaves some out. The sample holds some 150,000 clones, under 95% seen once. This material consisted of peripheral blood, taken on day 0 of AZD1222 vaccination. These receptors all stem from an adult in good health.

The CDR3 region is CASSLQGTLNSPLHF. The DNA of the CDR3 is TGTGCCAGCAGTTTACAGGGTACCCTTAATTCACCCCTCCACTTT. The chain couples TRBV2 to TRBJ1-6; D might be TRBD1 (6 bases). Per the germline V gene, CDR1 is SNHLY and CDR2 is FYNNEI. V dropped 5 bases and J dropped 6 bases, with 14 bases sitting between them. The CDR3 loop spans 15 amino acids.

The chain uses TRBV12-5 and TRBJ2-5, with D perhaps matching TRBD1 (6 bases). With 5 bases removed from V and 7 bases from J, the gap between germline ends came to 17 bases. The CDR3 loop spans 14 amino acids. Germline CDR1 LGHNT, CDR2 FRNRAP. DNA for the CDR3: TGTGCTAGTGGTCAGGACAGCCGCCAATCGACCCAGTACTTC. This sequence encodes CASGQDSRQSTQYF. Using reference TRBV12-5 and TRBJ2-5 for the parts outside the CDR3, the full variable domain is DARVTQTPRHKVTEMGQEVTMRCQPILGHNTVFWYRQTMMQGLELLAYFRNRAPLDDSGMPKDRFSAEMPDATLATLKIQPSEPRDSAVYFCASGQDSRQSTQYFGPGTRLLVL.

The rearrangement uses TRBV3-1 (or the pseudogene TRBV3-2) and TRBJ1-1; 9 bases match TRBD1. The germline V gene has CDR1 LGHDT and CDR2 YNNKEL (reference sequence). This CDR3 spans 15 amino acids. After removal of 2 bases from V and 7 bases from J, the junction contained 8 bases not matched to a gene. The CDR3 sequence: CASSQTTGGWDEAFF. In nucleotides, the CDR3 is TGTGCCAGCAGCCAAACAACAGGGGGCTGGGATGAAGCTTTCTTT.

The V call is TRBV6-6, the J call TRBJ2-5; D could derive from TRBD1 or TRBD2 (5 bases each). The V end was cut by 11 bases, the J end by 9 bases, with 16 bases between. CDR1 is MNHNY and CDR2 is SVGAGI in the germline V gene (reference sequence). There are 11 residues in the CDR3. CDR3 sequence (DNA): TGTGCCGTTCAATTAGGGGAGTCCCAGTACTTC. Translation: CAVQLGESQYF.

The gene calls are TRBV11-3 and TRBJ1-1, with TRBD1 matching 7 bases. Germline CDR1 reads SGHNT; CDR2 reads YENEEA. With V trimmed by 1 base and J by 3 bases, 5 bases remained unmatched. This CDR3 comprises 15 residues. The CDR3 is CASSLGEGGHTEAFF. The DNA of the CDR3 is TGTGCCAGCAGCTTAGGGGAAGGGGGCCACACTGAAGCTTTCTTT.

This rearrangement joins TRBV9 to TRBJ2-2; D is possibly TRBD2 (5 bases). Germline V gene lookup returns CDR1 SGDLS and CDR2 YYNGEE. Trimming cost V 0 bases and J 7 bases, with 7 bases left between them. This CDR3 comprises 13 residues. DNA of the CDR3: TGTGCCAGCAGCGTAGTAGGGAGCGGGGAGCTGTTTTTT. Translating gives CASSVVGSGELFF.

The CDR3 loop reads CASNNRGLNTEAFF. CDR3 DNA: TGTGCCAGTAACAACAGGGGATTAAACACTGAAGCTTTCTTT. The J gene is TRBJ1-1, the V gene TRBV19; 7 bases line up with TRBD1. J gave up 2 bases and V 7 bases, and 7 bases lay outside the gene matches. CDR3 length equals 14 residues. Germline V gives CDR1 LNHDA, CDR2 SQIVND (reference sequence).

The V gene is TRBV7-9, the J gene TRBJ2-2, with 8 nucleotides matching TRBD1. V was clipped by 5 bases and J by 2 bases; unmatched bases: 10. Germline V lookup: CDR1 SEHNR, CDR2 FQNEAQ (reference sequence). There are 17 residues in the CDR3. The CDR3 loop reads CASSRTPGTGNTGELFF. Written as DNA, the CDR3 is TGTGCCAGCAGCCGTACTCCCGGGACAGGCAACACCGGGGAGCTGTTTTTT.

V and J are TRBV14 and TRBJ2-2; 10 positions match TRBD1. Germline CDR1 is SGHDN and CDR2 is FVKESK. The trim removed 4 bases at V and 7 bases at J, leaving 9 bases unmatched. The CDR3 covers 16 residues. The chain's CDR3 is CASSLPPGTGDGELFF. In DNA, the CDR3 is TGTGCCAGCAGCCTCCCACCCGGGACAGGGGACGGGGAGCTGTTTTTT.

This sequence joins TRBV6-6 and TRBJ2-5; a weak D match, TRBD2 (6 bases). V was trimmed by 6 bases and J by 2 bases, leaving 13 bases between them. Germline V gene data show CDR1 as MNHNY and CDR2 as SVGAGI (reference sequence). The CDR3 consists of 14 residues. The CDR3 sequence is CASRSTAGQETQYF. The CDR3 coding sequence is TGTGCCAGCAGATCCACTGCGGGGCAAGAGACCCAGTACTTC.

This chain connects TRBV7-3 to TRBJ2-2; D not certain. The V end was cut by 6 bases, the J end by 7 bases, with 9 bases between. There are 12 residues in the CDR3. Germline V gene sequence: CDR1 SGHTA, CDR2 FQGTGA. The CDR3 reads CASRQAGGELFF. CDR3 nucleotide sequence: TGTGCCAGCAGGCAGGCAGGCGGGGAGCTGTTTTTT.

The genes are TRBV15 and TRBJ2-5; D unclear. CDR1 LNHNV and CDR2 YYDKDF come from the germline V gene (reference sequence). This CDR3 is built from 13 residues. Trimming removed 3 bases from V and 5 bases from J, with 10 bases in between. The CDR3 loop is CATSRTLAETQYF. DNA for the CDR3: TGTGCCACCAGCAGGACCCTCGCGGAGACCCAGTACTTC.

The chain has TRBV6-5 and TRBJ2-3; 9 bases map to TRBD1. The V and J ends lost 10 bases and 2 bases, in that order; junction bases with no gene match: 10. The CDR3 covers 15 residues. The germline CDR1 and CDR2 sequences are MNHEY and SVGAGI. CDR3 DNA sequence: TGTGCCACCTCCGGAGGACAGGGGACCACAGATACGCAGTATTTT. As protein: CATSGGQGTTDTQYF.

The chain employs TRBV27 and TRBJ1-5; D ambiguous. Trimming took off 1 base at V and 7 bases at J, with 5 bases between the two ends. Germline V gene sequence: CDR1 MNHEY, CDR2 SMNVEV (reference sequence). This CDR3 spans 12 amino acids. CDR3 protein: CASSLFGQPQHF. The CDR3 DNA reads TGTGCCAGCAGTTTATTCGGCCAGCCCCAGCATTTT.

This clone was detected only once. The chain carries TRBV18 and TRBJ2-7, with D possibly TRBD1 on 5 matching bases. Looked up from germline, CDR1 is KGHSH and CDR2 is LQKENI. V lost 2 bases to trimming and J lost 1 base, with 9 bases between them. There are 14 residues in the CDR3. CDR3 protein: CASSPDSLSYEQYF. The CDR3 DNA is TGTGCCAGCTCACCAGACAGTCTATCCTACGAGCAGTACTTC.

The chain links TRBV6-2 or TRBV6-3 to TRBJ2-5, with unresolved D. The germline gives CDR1 MNHEY, CDR2 SVGEGT. V was cut by 2 bases and J by 4 bases, with 5 bases left in between. This CDR3 is 12 amino acids long. CDR3 amino acids: CASSYDRETQYF. The DNA for the CDR3 is TGTGCCAGCAGTTACGATAGAGAGACCCAGTACTTC.

This clone was detected once. This rearrangement joins TRBV7-2 to TRBJ2-1; 13 bases line up with TRBD2. The CDR3 length is 16 residues. The germline V gene has CDR1 SGHTA and CDR2 FQGNSA. V lost 2 bases and J lost 7; bases outside the gene matches: 5. This CDR3 is CASSLRGTSGANEQFF. The CDR3 DNA sequence: TGTGCCAGCAGCTTAAGGGGGACTAGCGGGGCGAATGAGCAGTTCTTC.

The V and J genes are TRBV7-8 and TRBJ2-3, with D unresolved. Per the germline V gene, CDR1 is SGHVS and CDR2 is FQNEAQ. The CDR3 loop spans 14 amino acids. Trimming pared 0 bases from V and 1 base from J, leaving 5 bases between. The CDR3 loop reads CASSLAARTDTQYF. Here the CDR3 DNA reads TGTGCCAGCAGCTTAGCGGCACGCACAGATACGCAGTATTTT.

This chain joins TRBV7-8 and TRBJ2-7, with D tentatively TRBD1 (5 bases). The CDR3 spans 10 residues. V lost 10 bases, J lost 3 bases, and 7 bases lay in between. Germline V CDR1 and CDR2: SGHVS, FQNEAQ. The CDR3 bases are TGTGCCATAGGGGTCTACGAGCAGTACTTC. The encoded protein is CAIGVYEQYF.

The genes are TRBV27 and TRBJ1-5; no clear D gene. Germline loops: CDR1 MNHEY, CDR2 SMNVEV (reference sequence). V was clipped by 5 bases and J by 7 bases, with 15 bases between them. The length of the CDR3 is 14 residues. CDR3 loop: CASSALPSIQPQHF. CDR3 in DNA: TGTGCCAGCAGTGCTCTACCTTCTATCCAGCCCCAGCATTTT.

The rearrangement uses TRBV7-2 and TRBJ2-5, with TRBD2 matching 13 bases. There are 18 residues in the CDR3. Trimming took 4 bases from V and 2 from J; bases not matched to a gene: 10. From germline, CDR1 is SGHTA and CDR2 FQGNSA. CDR3 in amino acids: CASSSSTSGGASQETQYF. CDR3 bases: TGTGCCAGCAGCTCGTCCACTAGCGGGGGGGCATCTCAAGAGACCCAGTACTTC.

The V gene is TRBV10-3, the J gene TRBJ1-2; no firm D call. Germline V gene sequence: CDR1 ENHRY, CDR2 SYGVKD. The V and J ends lost 3 bases and 2 bases respectively, with 7 bases between them. The CDR3 spans 13 residues. CDR3 bases: TGTGCCATCAGTGAAGGAGTAAACTATGGCTACACCTTC. This sequence encodes CAISEGVNYGYTF.

The rearrangement links TRBV4-2 to TRBJ2-1, with D possibly matching TRBD2 (5 bases). The CDR3 covers 16 residues. V gave up 1 base and J gave up 2 bases, with 12 bases separating them. CDR1 and CDR2 (germline): LGHNA, YNFKEQ. DNA of the CDR3: TGTGCCAGCAGCCAAGTCTCTAGCCTCACCTACAATGAGCAGTTCTTC. This gives the protein CASSQVSSLTYNEQFF.

The chain links TRBV29-1 to TRBJ2-1; TRBD1 matches at 7 bases. J was trimmed by 6 bases and V by 3 bases; bases with no gene match: 2. CDR3 length: 12 residues. The germline V gene encodes CDR1 SQVTM and CDR2 ANQGSEA. The CDR3 region is CSVEAGGNEQFF. CDR3 coding DNA: TGCAGCGTTGAGGCAGGGGGCAATGAGCAGTTCTTC.

The CDR3 nucleotides are TGTGCCAGCAGCTTTCGTAGAAGAAATTCACCCCTCCACTTT. This translates into CASSFRRRNSPLHF. This chain links TRBV7-2 with TRBJ1-6, with D unclear. Germline V gene data show CDR1 as SGHTA and CDR2 as FQGNSA. Trimming pared 3 bases from V and 7 bases from J, leaving 10 bases between. The length of the CDR3 is 14 residues.

The chain employs TRBV5-4 and TRBJ2-3; D not certain. The germline gives CDR1 SGHNT, CDR2 YYREEE (reference sequence). V lost 2 bases to trimming and J lost 2 bases, with 6 bases between them. This CDR3 comprises 13 residues. The CDR3 sequence: CASSFYYTDTQYF. The CDR3, as DNA: TGTGCCAGCAGCTTCTACTACACAGATACGCAGTATTTT.

The chain has TRBV28 and TRBJ2-7, with 7 bases that match TRBD1. Per the germline V gene, CDR1 is MDHEN and CDR2 is SYDVKM. V shed 6 bases and J 4 bases; nucleotides not matched to a gene: 12. The CDR3 is 15 amino acids. This CDR3 reads CASRRQGGRLYEQYF. Written as DNA, the CDR3 is TGTGCCAGCAGAAGACAGGGTGGCCGCCTATACGAGCAGTACTTC. The full variable domain, completed using reference TRBV28 and TRBJ2-7, is DVKVTQSSRYLVKRTGEKVFLECVQDMDHENMFWYRQDPGLGLRLIYFSYDVKMKEKGDIPEGYSVSREKKERFSLILESASTNQTSMYLCASRRQGGRLYEQYFGPGTRLTVT.

The chain employs TRBV7-8 and TRBJ2-7, with D possibly TRBD2 on 5 matching bases. V gave up 1 base and J gave up 0 bases, with 10 bases separating them. This CDR3 is 15 amino acids long. Germline CDR1 reads SGHVS; CDR2 reads FQNEAQ. CDR3 protein: CASSLDRGSSYEQYF. The CDR3 bases are TGTGCCAGCAGCTTAGATCGGGGTAGCTCCTACGAGCAGTACTTC.

V gene TRBV19 combines with J gene TRBJ1-3, with D maybe TRBD1 (5 bases). Deletions cut 6 bases from V and 0 bases from J, with 12 bases between. Germline V gene sequence: CDR1 LNHDA, CDR2 SQIVND (reference sequence). CDR3 length equals 15 residues. CDR3 loop: CASSRDSSSGNTIYF. Written as DNA, the CDR3 is TGTGCCAGTAGCCGCGACAGCAGCTCTGGAAACACCATATATTTT. Based on the CDR3 plus reference TRBV19 and TRBJ1-3, the full variable domain is DGGITQSPKYLFRKEGQNVTLSCEQNLNHDAMYWYRQDPGQGLRLIYYSQIVNDFQKGDIAEGYSVSREKKESFPLTVTSAQKNPTAFYLCASSRDSSSGNTIYFGEGSWLTVV.

V gene TRBV18 combines with J gene TRBJ1-4, with D possibly being TRBD1 (5 bases). Trimming removed 3 bases from V and 6 bases from J, with 8 bases in between. Germline V gene sequence: CDR1 KGHSH, CDR2 LQKENI. This CDR3 spans 13 amino acids. CDR3 loop: CASSPDRDEKLFF. The CDR3 DNA reads TGTGCCAGCTCACCCGACAGAGATGAAAAACTGTTTTTT.

The V call is TRBV28, the J call TRBJ2-2; TRBD2 might be the D (5 bases). CDR1 and CDR2 (germline): MDHEN, SYDVKM. Between the trimmed V and J ends, which lost 2 bases and 0 bases, there was a span of 10 bases. The CDR3 extends over 16 amino acids. CDR3 sequence (DNA): TGTGCCAGCAGTTTACTCGGACTCTCGAACACCGGGGAGCTGTTTTTT. Amino acids: CASSLLGLSNTGELFF.

This rearrangement joins TRBV11-3 to TRBJ1-1; the D is unclear. This CDR3 contains 13 residues. V was shortened by 2 bases and J by 0 bases, with 4 bases between the two germline ends. Germline-derived CDR1 and CDR2 are SGHNT and YENEEA. CDR3 sequence: CASSLLVNTEAFF. DNA of the CDR3: TGTGCCAGCAGCTTACTCGTGAACACTGAAGCTTTCTTT. The variable domain in full, with the rest retrieved from reference TRBV11-3 and TRBJ1-1, is EAGVVQSPRYKIIEKKQPVAFWCNPISGHNTLYWYLQNLGQGPELLIRYENEEAVDDSQLPKDRFSAERLKGVDSTLKIQPAELGDSAVYLCASSLLVNTEAFFGQGTRLTVV.